These T cell receptor beta chains were read from a single sample in a study of cytomegalovirus exposure and HLA in healthy donors. Sequencing used immunoSEQ multiplex PCR; TCRdb keeps in-frame clones, though not all of them. The sample contains roughly 100,000 clones, 10% to 15% of which appear only once. Sequenced sample: PBMCs. The receptors here all came from a man aged 35-49 years in good health and CMV-seropositive. The CDR3 runs from the conserved cysteine through the conserved F or W. Fields, in order: clone size, J gene, CDR3 length, V gene, D gene, CDR3 protein, CDR3 DNA. The D gene is left open where the match is weak. Clone size is not always given. Where it is, it says once, few, many or a class for expanded clones.

clone_size: few; j_call: TRBJ2-7; cdr3_length: 14; v_call: TRBV2; d_call: TRBD1; cdr3_aa: CASSAGTAFNEQYF; cdr3_nt: TGTGCCAGCAGCGCCGGGACAGCCTTCAACGAGCAGTACTTC
clone_size: .; j_call: TRBJ2-5; cdr3_length: 14; v_call: TRBV15; d_call: TRBD1; cdr3_aa: CATSRDDRVETQYF; cdr3_nt: TGTGCCACCAGCAGAGACGACAGGGTTGAGACCCAGTACTTC
clone_size: few; j_call: TRBJ2-7; cdr3_length: 14; v_call: TRBV4-1; d_call: TRBD2; cdr3_aa: CASSPTVAGYEQYF; cdr3_nt: TGCGCCAGCAGCCCTACAGTAGCGGGGTACGAGCAGTACTTC
clone_size: few; j_call: TRBJ2-7; cdr3_length: 12; v_call: TRBV5-1; d_call: .; cdr3_aa: CASRDTSYEQYF; cdr3_nt: TGCGCCAGCAGGGACACTTCCTACGAGCAGTACTTC
clone_size: .; j_call: TRBJ2-1; cdr3_length: 15; v_call: TRBV7-2; d_call: .; cdr3_aa: CASSLTLDGADEQFF; cdr3_nt: TGTGCCAGCAGCTTAACTCTTGATGGAGCTGATGAGCAGTTCTTC
clone_size: .; j_call: TRBJ1-5; cdr3_length: 14; v_call: TRBV28; d_call: .; cdr3_aa: CASSSSLGSQPQHF; cdr3_nt: TGTGCCAGCAGTTCGTCCTTGGGGAGTCAGCCCCAGCATTTT
clone_size: few; j_call: TRBJ2-7; cdr3_length: 13; v_call: TRBV19; d_call: TRBD1; cdr3_aa: CASELRGTYEQYF; cdr3_nt: TGTGCCAGTGAACTCAGGGGGACCTACGAGCAGTACTTC
clone_size: few; j_call: TRBJ1-1; cdr3_length: 13; v_call: TRBV29-1; d_call: TRBD1; cdr3_aa: CSVRLGQGTLAFF; cdr3_nt: TGCAGCGTTAGACTCGGACAGGGGACTCTAGCTTTCTTT
clone_size: .; j_call: TRBJ2-1; cdr3_length: 15; v_call: TRBV7-2; d_call: .; cdr3_aa: CASSSSAGIYNEQFF; cdr3_nt: TGTGCCAGCAGCAGTAGCGCGGGAATTTACAATGAGCAGTTCTTC
clone_size: many; j_call: TRBJ2-3; cdr3_length: 17; v_call: TRBV14; d_call: .; cdr3_aa: CASSQGLGLGLTDTQYF; cdr3_nt: TGTGCCAGCAGCCAAGGGCTTGGGTTGGGCCTGACAGATACGCAGTATTTT
clone_size: few; j_call: TRBJ2-5; cdr3_length: 15; v_call: TRBV5-1; d_call: .; cdr3_aa: CASSLSQGLMWDQYF; cdr3_nt: TGCGCCAGCAGCTTGAGCCAGGGCCTTATGTGGGACCAGTACTTC
clone_size: few; j_call: TRBJ1-5; cdr3_length: 13; v_call: TRBV10-2; d_call: .; cdr3_aa: CASSEEIRQPQHF; cdr3_nt: TGCGCCAGCAGTGAGGAGATCCGTCAGCCCCAGCATTTT
clone_size: .; j_call: TRBJ2-1; cdr3_length: 14; v_call: TRBV29-1; d_call: .; cdr3_aa: CSATGGVAPGEQFF; cdr3_nt: TGCAGCGCTACTGGCGGGGTAGCGCCCGGTGAGCAGTTCTTC
clone_size: few; j_call: TRBJ2-7; cdr3_length: 14; v_call: TRBV27; d_call: TRBD1; cdr3_aa: CASSHGQGAYEQYF; cdr3_nt: TGTGCCAGCAGCCACGGACAGGGAGCCTACGAGCAGTACTTC
clone_size: few; j_call: TRBJ2-5; cdr3_length: 14; v_call: TRBV29-1; d_call: TRBD2; cdr3_aa: CSGGLAGGQETQYF; cdr3_nt: TGCAGCGGCGGACTAGCGGGAGGGCAAGAGACCCAGTACTTC
clone_size: .; j_call: TRBJ1-1; cdr3_length: 15; v_call: TRBV7-9; d_call: .; cdr3_aa: CASSFTGRGNTEAFF; cdr3_nt: TGTGCCAGCAGCTTTACGGGCAGGGGGAACACTGAAGCTTTCTTT
clone_size: .; j_call: TRBJ2-1; cdr3_length: 15; v_call: TRBV4-3; d_call: .; cdr3_aa: CASSQAPPGYNEQFF; cdr3_nt: TGCGCCAGCAGCCAAGCCCCCCCGGGATACAATGAGCAGTTCTTC
clone_size: few; j_call: TRBJ1-5; cdr3_length: 15; v_call: TRBV4-2; d_call: .; cdr3_aa: CASSQVQGYNQPQHF; cdr3_nt: TGTGCCAGCAGCCAAGTTCAGGGATACAATCAGCCCCAGCATTTT
clone_size: .; j_call: TRBJ1-6; cdr3_length: 16; v_call: TRBV23-1; d_call: TRBD1; cdr3_aa: CASSPVGTGVRPPLHF; cdr3_nt: TGCGCCAGCAGTCCAGTGGGGACAGGGGTTAGGCCACCCCTCCACTTT
clone_size: few; j_call: TRBJ1-2; cdr3_length: 12; v_call: TRBV14; d_call: .; cdr3_aa: CASSQDVGRQVF; cdr3_nt: TGTGCCAGCAGCCAAGATGTGGGTAGACAGGTCTTC
clone_size: few; j_call: TRBJ2-2; cdr3_length: 14; v_call: TRBV5-1; d_call: .; cdr3_aa: CASRPGDSTGEMFF; cdr3_nt: TGCGCCAGCCGCCCGGGGGATTCCACAGGGGAGATGTTTTTC
clone_size: .; j_call: TRBJ2-7; cdr3_length: 15; v_call: TRBV7-2; d_call: TRBD2; cdr3_aa: CASSLTSGRGVEQYF; cdr3_nt: TGTGCCAGCAGCCTAACTAGCGGGAGAGGTGTCGAGCAGTACTTC
clone_size: .; j_call: TRBJ2-1; cdr3_length: 17; v_call: TRBV7-6; d_call: TRBD2; cdr3_aa: CASSRLTSASSYNEQFF; cdr3_nt: TGTGCCAGCAGCCGCCTGACTAGCGCGAGCTCCTACAATGAGCAGTTCTTC
clone_size: few; j_call: TRBJ1-2; cdr3_length: 16; v_call: TRBV10-3; d_call: TRBD1; cdr3_aa: CAISDTTGSVLYGYTF; cdr3_nt: TGTGCCATCAGTGATACGACAGGGAGTGTCCTCTATGGCTACACCTTC
clone_size: few; j_call: TRBJ2-2; cdr3_length: 14; v_call: TRBV6-4; d_call: .; cdr3_aa: CASSAENGNGELFF; cdr3_nt: TGTGCCAGCAGTGCGGAAAACGGGAACGGGGAGCTGTTTTTT
clone_size: .; j_call: TRBJ2-1; cdr3_length: 16; v_call: TRBV9; d_call: TRBD2; cdr3_aa: CASSPGGLAAYNEQFF; cdr3_nt: TGTGCCAGCTCCCCCGGGGGACTAGCGGCTTATAATGAGCAGTTCTTC
clone_size: few; j_call: TRBJ2-1; cdr3_length: 16; v_call: TRBV18; d_call: .; cdr3_aa: CASSPGVQRRGNEQFF; cdr3_nt: TGTGCCAGCTCACCAGGCGTCCAGCGAAGGGGCAATGAGCAGTTCTTC
clone_size: .; j_call: TRBJ1-2; cdr3_length: 14; v_call: TRBV19; d_call: .; cdr3_aa: CASSIELQTGGYTF; cdr3_nt: TGTGCCAGTAGTATAGAGCTCCAAACGGGTGGCTACACCTTC
clone_size: few; j_call: TRBJ2-1; cdr3_length: 16; v_call: TRBV4-1; d_call: .; cdr3_aa: CASSQESQVTYNEQFF; cdr3_nt: TGCGCCAGCAGCCAAGAATCGCAGGTCACCTACAATGAGCAGTTCTTC
clone_size: few; j_call: TRBJ2-1; cdr3_length: 16; v_call: TRBV5-1; d_call: TRBD2; cdr3_aa: CASSTGLAGVSNEQFF; cdr3_nt: TGCGCCAGCAGCACGGGACTAGCGGGAGTTAGCAATGAGCAGTTCTTC
clone_size: .; j_call: TRBJ2-7; cdr3_length: 15; v_call: TRBV19; d_call: TRBD2; cdr3_aa: CASSNPSGLSYEQYF; cdr3_nt: TGTGCCAGTAGTAATCCTAGCGGCCTCTCCTACGAGCAGTACTTC
clone_size: .; j_call: TRBJ2-7; cdr3_length: 15; v_call: TRBV10-2; d_call: .; cdr3_aa: CASSESGDGSYEQYF; cdr3_nt: TGCGCCAGCAGTGAGTCAGGCGACGGGTCCTACGAGCAGTACTTC
clone_size: .; j_call: TRBJ2-5; cdr3_length: 14; v_call: TRBV15; d_call: TRBD1; cdr3_aa: CATSTRTGQETQYF; cdr3_nt: TGTGCCACCAGCACAAGGACAGGTCAAGAGACCCAGTACTTC
clone_size: few; j_call: TRBJ1-2; cdr3_length: 15; v_call: TRBV27; d_call: .; cdr3_aa: CASSLSLRGFHGYTF; cdr3_nt: TGTGCCAGCAGTTTATCCCTTAGGGGGTTCCATGGCTACACCTTC
clone_size: few; j_call: TRBJ1-2; cdr3_length: 13; v_call: TRBV29-1; d_call: TRBD1; cdr3_aa: CSVAGQGNYGYTF; cdr3_nt: TGCAGCGTTGCTGGACAGGGAAACTATGGCTACACCTTC
clone_size: .; j_call: TRBJ2-7; cdr3_length: 16; v_call: TRBV11-2; d_call: TRBD2; cdr3_aa: CASSLQHSGRAHEQYF; cdr3_nt: TGTGCCAGCAGCTTGCAACATAGCGGGAGGGCCCACGAGCAGTACTTC
clone_size: .; j_call: TRBJ1-4; cdr3_length: 14; v_call: TRBV7-9; d_call: TRBD1; cdr3_aa: CASSPAGQAEKLFF; cdr3_nt: TGTGCCAGCAGCCCCGCCGGACAGGCGGAAAAACTGTTTTTT
clone_size: few; j_call: TRBJ2-1; cdr3_length: 16; v_call: TRBV4-2; d_call: TRBD2; cdr3_aa: CASSQDLAGRRNEQFF; cdr3_nt: TGTGCCAGCAGCCAAGATCTAGCGGGAAGGAGAAATGAGCAGTTCTTC
clone_size: few; j_call: TRBJ2-7; cdr3_length: 15; v_call: TRBV4-3; d_call: TRBD1; cdr3_aa: CASSRRDRDYHEQYF; cdr3_nt: TGCGCCAGCAGCCGGAGGGACAGGGATTACCACGAGCAGTACTTC
clone_size: .; j_call: TRBJ2-7; cdr3_length: 15; v_call: TRBV11-3; d_call: .; cdr3_aa: CASSLSGGGPREQYF; cdr3_nt: TGTGCCAGCAGCTTATCCGGCGGGGGCCCCCGCGAGCAGTACTTC
clone_size: .; j_call: TRBJ2-5; cdr3_length: 17; v_call: TRBV7-8; d_call: TRBD2; cdr3_aa: CASSLAFGSGSTETQYF; cdr3_nt: TGTGCCAGCAGCTTAGCCTTTGGGAGCGGGAGTACGGAGACCCAGTACTTC